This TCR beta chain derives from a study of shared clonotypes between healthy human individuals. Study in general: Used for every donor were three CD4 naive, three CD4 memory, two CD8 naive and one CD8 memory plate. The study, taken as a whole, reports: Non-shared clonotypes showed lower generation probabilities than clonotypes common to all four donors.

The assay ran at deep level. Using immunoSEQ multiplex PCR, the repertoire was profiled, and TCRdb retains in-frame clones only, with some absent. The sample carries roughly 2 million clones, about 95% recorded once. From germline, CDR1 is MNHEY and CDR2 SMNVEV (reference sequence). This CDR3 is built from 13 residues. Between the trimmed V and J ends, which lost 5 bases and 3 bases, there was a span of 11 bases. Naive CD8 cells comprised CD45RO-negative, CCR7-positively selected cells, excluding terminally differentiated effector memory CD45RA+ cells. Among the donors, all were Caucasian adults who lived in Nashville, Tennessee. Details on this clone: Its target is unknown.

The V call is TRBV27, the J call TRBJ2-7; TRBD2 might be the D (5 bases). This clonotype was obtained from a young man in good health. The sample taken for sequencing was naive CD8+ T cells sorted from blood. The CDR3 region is CASSLGGHYEQYF. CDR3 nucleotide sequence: TGTGCCAGCAGTCTCGGAGGTCACTACGAGCAGTACTTC.